Listed below are T cell receptor beta chains from one sample, sequenced in a study of T cell changes during pregnancy in multiple sclerosis. The repertoire was sequenced with immunoSEQ multiplex PCR; TCRdb's copy has only in-frame clones and lacks some. This table has 65,000 to 90,000 clones, 91% appearing once. The source was peripheral blood, collected in the first trimester of pregnancy. The source of these receptors is a female donor with multiple sclerosis, enrolled in a pregnancy study. CDR3s include the opening cysteine and the closing phenylalanine or tryptophan. The D gene is left open where the match is weak. The listing skips clone size in some rows; elsewhere it reads once, few, many or a size class.

V gene,D gene,clone size,J gene,CDR3 protein,CDR3 DNA
TRBV9,TRBD2,-,TRBJ2-3,CASSVEPSGGDSSTDTQYF,TGTGCCAGCAGCGTAGAACCTAGCGGGGGGGACTCTAGCACAGATACGCAGTATTTT
TRBV15,-,once,TRBJ1-3,CATSRGGGSGNTIYF,TGTGCCACCAGCAGAGGGGGAGGCTCTGGAAACACCATATATTTT
TRBV9,TRBD1,once,TRBJ2-7,CASSGRDSSYEQYF,TGTGCCAGCAGCGGACGGGACAGTTCCTACGAGCAGTACTTC
TRBV29-1,TRBD1,-,TRBJ1-3,CSVEGQGGSGNTIYF,TGCAGCGTTGAAGGACAGGGCGGATCTGGAAACACCATATATTTT
TRBV28,TRBD2,-,TRBJ2-7,CASSLTSGFYEQYF,TGTGCCAGCAGTTTGACTAGCGGATTCTACGAGCAGTACTTC
TRBV28,-,-,TRBJ2-7,CASSLEISEVISYEQYF,TGTGCCAGCAGTTTAGAAATTAGCGAAGTAATATCCTACGAGCAGTACTTC
TRBV11-1,TRBD2,-,TRBJ2-7,CASSFSGASYEQYF,TGTGCCAGCAGCTTTAGCGGGGCCTCCTACGAGCAGTACTTC
TRBV18,-,once,TRBJ2-5,CASSPGLGETQYF,TGTGCCAGCTCACCCGGACTTGGAGAGACCCAGTACTTC
TRBV7-3,TRBD2,-,TRBJ2-1,CASSVSGGAYNEQFF,TGTGCCAGCAGCGTTAGCGGGGGGGCTTACAATGAGCAGTTCTTC
TRBV18,-,-,TRBJ1-2,CASSPTGDYGYTF,TGTGCCAGCTCACCGACGGGGGACTATGGCTACACCTTC
TRBV7-3,TRBD2,-,TRBJ2-5,CASSPGLAGLQETQYF,TGTGCCAGCAGCCCAGGACTAGCGGGGCTCCAAGAGACCCAGTACTTC
TRBV6-5,TRBD1,-,TRBJ2-3,CASSYVGQKYF,TGTGCCAGCAGTTACGTGGGACAGAAGTATTTT
TRBV4-1,TRBD2,-,TRBJ2-7,CASSQGLAGGPTYEQYF,TGCGCCAGCAGCCAAGGGCTAGCGGGAGGACCAACCTACGAGCAGTACTTC
TRBV5-6,-,-,TRBJ2-4,CASSFWALTAKNIQYF,TGTGCCAGCAGCTTTTGGGCTTTAACCGCCAAAAACATTCAGTACTTC
TRBV6-5,-,-,TRBJ2-3,CASSYSASGTDTQYF,TGTGCCAGCAGTTACTCGGCTAGCGGCACAGATACGCAGTATTTT
TRBV19,TRBD1,-,TRBJ2-3,CASSTLGQGARDTQYF,TGTGCCAGTAGTACCCTGGGACAGGGGGCAAGAGATACGCAGTATTTT
TRBV6-1,-,-,TRBJ2-1,CASSERQIYNEQFF,TGTGCCAGCAGTGAAAGACAGATCTACAATGAGCAGTTCTTC
TRBV10-2,-,-,TRBJ2-1,CASSTLSEQFF,TGCGCCAGCAGTACTCTGAGTGAGCAGTTCTTC
TRBV28,-,-,TRBJ2-5,CASSLMVRETQYF,TGTGCCAGCAGTTTAATGGTCAGAGAGACCCAGTACTTC